Presented here are 27 T cell receptor beta chains from one specimen sequenced in a study of tumor and adjacent non-tumor tissue in lung cancer. No cell sorting was done before RNA was extracted from the tissue. A modified ARM-PCR protocol with three rounds of nested PCR amplified TCRbeta. TCRdb reprocessed the multiplex PCR reads via MiXCR and lists one record per CDR3 protein. The sample lists over 100,000 distinct CDR3 sequences, more than 70% occurring once. The material sequenced was lung tumor tissue. Source of these receptors: a woman between 55 and 75 years old with non-small cell lung cancer.

About this clonotype: A much more abundant neighbour one base away suggests this may be a read error. The CDR3 sequence: CSVDRGHGYTF. CDR3 DNA sequence: TGCAGCGTTGACAGGGGGCATGGCTACACCTTC. The chain carries TRBV29-1 and TRBJ1-2, with TRBD1 matching over 8 bases. The CDR3 has 11 amino acids. V dropped 3 bases and J dropped 6; count of bases not matched to a gene: 0. CDR1 and CDR2 from the germline V gene are SQVTM and ANQGSEA.

With respect to this clonotype: An end of the junction differs from the germline gene, which may be a read error. V usage is TRBV11-1 and J usage is TRBJ2-3, with TRBD2 identical over 9 bases. Germline CDR1 SGHAT, CDR2 FQDESV (reference sequence). The CDR3 sequence is 17 residues long. The CDR3 sequence is CASSSYGLATTTDTQNF. In DNA form, the CDR3 reads TGTGCCAGCAGCTCTTACGGACTAGCGACTACCACAGATACACAGAATTTT.

This clonotype was counted many times. The genes are TRBV4-1 and TRBJ2-3, with 7 bases lining up with TRBD2. The germline V gene encodes CDR1 MGHRA and CDR2 YSYEKL. Trimming cost V 8 bases and J 4 bases; bases outside gene matches: 3. This CDR3 region has 12 residues. The CDR3 loop reads CASGGVADTQYF. The CDR3 DNA reads TGCGCCAGCGGGGGGGTAGCAGATACGCAGTATTTT.

Regarding this clonotype: At one of its ends the junction is not consistent with the germline gene, which may arise from a read error. This chain connects TRBV7-9 to TRBJ1-1; the D gene is possibly TRBD1 (6 bases). Per germline, CDR1 SEHNR and CDR2 FQNEAQ (reference sequence). The CDR3 consists of 14 residues. CDR3 bases: TGTGCCATCAGCTTAGGCGGACAGACCATTGAAGCTCTCTTT. It translates to CAISLGGQTIEALF.

About this clonotype: A much larger clone differs by one base, so this may be a read error. The CDR3 DNA is TGCGCCAGCAACCGTAGTAATTCACCCCTCCACTTT. Translation: CASNRSNSPLHF. The rearrangement joins TRBV4-3 to TRBJ1-6; D gene uncertain. The CDR3 loop spans 12 amino acids. In germline, CDR1 is LGHNA, CDR2 YSLEER. Trimming took off 7 bases at V and 6 bases at J, with 7 bases between the two ends.

The V call is TRBV6-2 or TRBV6-3, the J call TRBJ2-1; 10 bases match TRBD2. The V and J ends lost 8 bases and 9 bases, in that order; junction bases with no gene match: 13. Germline CDR1 is MNHEY and CDR2 is SVGEGT. This CDR3 is 15 amino acids long. Written as DNA, the CDR3 is TGTGCCAGCGCCACGGGACTAGCGAGAGTAACTGAGCAGTTCTTC. Its translation is CASATGLARVTEQFF.

The CDR3 reads CASSHGTRGSYEQYF. CDR3 coding DNA: TGTGCCAGCAGCCACGGGACTAGAGGGAGCTATGAGCAGTACTTC. V is TRBV11-2 and J is TRBJ2-7; the match to TRBD2 covers 8 bases. The V gene's germline CDR1 is SGHAT and CDR2 FQNNGV. The V and J ends lost 5 bases and 7 bases, in that order; junction bases with no gene match: 13. The CDR3 covers 15 residues.

This clonotype was seen many times. The V and J genes are TRBV7-8 and TRBJ1-2; the match to TRBD1 covers 9 bases. Germline V gene sequence: CDR1 SGHVS, CDR2 FQNEAQ. The CDR3 runs 15 residues. The V gene end was trimmed by 1 base and the J gene end by 6 bases; junction bases not matched to a gene: 6. Written as DNA, the CDR3 is TGTGCCAGCAGCTTAGTTTCCGGGACAGGGAATGGCTACACCTTC. Residues: CASSLVSGTGNGYTF.

As concerns this clonotype: Mismatch with germline at one junction end may stem from a read error. The CDR3 nucleotides are TGTGCCAGCAGCAGGGGACAGGGGAACACCGGGGAGGTGTTTTTT. This encodes CASSRGQGNTGEVFF. The chain uses TRBV5-4 and TRBJ2-2, with 10 bases lining up with TRBD1. This CDR3 comprises 15 residues. Looked up from germline, CDR1 is SGHNT and CDR2 is YYREEE (reference sequence).

This chain uses TRBV5-4 with TRBJ1-3; D is undetermined. The CDR3 extends over 13 amino acids. Germline CDR1 SGHNT, CDR2 YYREEE (reference sequence). As DNA, the CDR3 is TGTGCAAGCTACAGCATAGGTGGAAACACCATATATTTT. Protein sequence: CASYSIGGNTIYF. The variable domain in full, with the rest retrieved from reference TRBV5-4 and TRBJ1-3, is ETGVTQSPTHLIKTRGQQVTLRCSSQSGHNTVSWYQQALGQGPQFIFQYYREEENGRGNFPPRFSGLQFPNYSSELNVNALELDDSALYLCASYSIGGNTIYFGEGSWLTVV.

To note about this clonotype: A much larger clone lies one base from this, so it may be a read error. The rearrangement links TRBV29-1 to TRBJ2-1; 8 nucleotides align to TRBD2. The CDR3 runs to 12 residues. Germline CDR1 is SQVTM and CDR2 is ANQGSEA. The CDR3 DNA is TGCAGAGGAGGAGCGGGGGTTAGTGAGCAGTTCTTC. It specifies CRGGAGVSEQFF.

About this clonotype itself: Germline is not matched at one junction end, which may reflect a read error. V is TRBV20-1 and J is TRBJ2-1, with 8 bases fitting TRBD2. The CDR3 loop spans 15 amino acids. Per germline, CDR1 DFQATT and CDR2 SNEGSKA (reference sequence). The CDR3: CSAKPGTRPIDEQFF. The CDR3 DNA sequence: TGCAGTGCCAAGCCAGGGACTAGGCCCATCGATGAGCAATTCTTC.

The rearrangement joins TRBV6-2 or TRBV6-3 to TRBJ2-3; no firm D call. Germline V gene lookup returns CDR1 MNHEY and CDR2 SVGEGT. V shed 6 bases and J shed 7 bases, with 17 bases lying between them. The CDR3 is made up of 14 amino acids. The CDR3 loop is CASRLLSPKNTQYF. CDR3 DNA sequence: TGTGCCAGCAGGCTCTTAAGCCCCAAGAATACGCAGTATTTT.

Concerning this clonotype itself: This may stem from a read error, because a much larger clone lies one nucleotide away. V is TRBV6-2 or TRBV6-3 and J is TRBJ1-5, with D tentatively TRBD1 (5 bases). This CDR3 has 13 residues. Germline CDR1 is MNHEY and CDR2 is SVGEGT. The CDR3 nucleotides are TGTCCCAGCAGATGGGACCTCAATCAGCCCCAGCATTTT. Translating it yields CPSRWDLNQPQHF.

About this clonotype itself: An end of the junction differs from the germline gene, which may be a read error. The chain combines TRBV28 with TRBJ2-2; D possibly corresponds to TRBD2 (6 bases). The CDR3 runs 15 residues. The germline V gene encodes CDR1 MDHEN and CDR2 SYDVKM. CDR3 DNA sequence: TGTGCCAGCACCCACCTTATGGGGAGGACCGGGGAGCTATTTTTT. Its protein product is CASTHLMGRTGELFF.

A note on this clonotype: An end of the junction differs from the germline gene, which may be a read error. The chain couples TRBV6-6 to TRBJ2-1, with D maybe TRBD1 (5 bases). This CDR3 is 18 amino acids long. CDR1 MNHNY and CDR2 SVGAGI come from the germline V gene (reference sequence). The CDR3 loop reads CATSHMGLVWASYNEQFF. The CDR3 coding sequence is TGTGCCACCAGTCACATGGGGCTGGTCTGGGCGTCGTACAATGAGCAGTTCTTC.

On this clonotype itself: A much bigger clone sits one base away, suggesting this may be a read error. V gene TRBV7-8 combines with J gene TRBJ1-2, with D uncertain. The CDR3 totals 12 residues. Germline CDR1 is SGHVS and CDR2 is FQNEAQ. In DNA, the CDR3 is TGTGTCAGCAGCTTAAGCAGCCTTGGCTACACCTTC. Amino acid sequence: CVSSLSSLGYTF.

The J gene is TRBJ1-1, the V gene TRBV28; TRBD1 is a possible D gene (5 bases). Trimming pared 7 bases from V and 8 bases from J, leaving 23 bases between. Germline V gene data show CDR1 as MDHEN and CDR2 as SYDVKM. The CDR3 totals 15 residues. CDR3: CASTQSRAGLREAFF. DNA for the CDR3: TGTGCCAGCACCCAATCGCGGGCGGGACTGCGGGAAGCTTTCTTT.

About this clonotype: Relative to the germline gene, one junction end is altered; a read error may explain this. J is TRBJ2-6 and V is TRBV4-3; 8 bases fit TRBD2. The CDR3 contains 19 residues. The germline V gene encodes CDR1 LGHNA and CDR2 YSLEER. The CDR3 here is CASSQAATSERTGANVLIF. The CDR3 bases are TGCGCCAGCAGCCAAGCCGCGACTAGCGAGAGGACTGGGGCCAACGTCCTGATATTC.

Of note for this clonotype: The junction departs from the called germline gene at one end, perhaps through a read error. In DNA form, the CDR3 reads TGTGCCGGCAGCCTGGTGGTCGGAGGCTACACCTTC. Protein sequence: CAGSLVVGGYTF. This chain uses TRBV11-3 with TRBJ1-2; D call uncertain. CDR3 length: 12 residues. The germline V gene has CDR1 SGHNT and CDR2 YENEEA.

This clonotype was counted between two and nine times. This may arise from a read error, as a much more abundant clone is one base away. The chain recombines TRBV12-5 with TRBJ2-1; 12 positions match TRBD1. The V and J ends lost 7 bases and 8 bases, in that order; junction bases with no gene match: 6. CDR3 length: 14 amino acids. Germline CDR1 LGHNT, CDR2 FRNRAP. The CDR3 nucleotides are TGTGCTAGTGTCCGGGACAGGGGGCGAGATGAGCAGTTCTTC. This gives the protein CASVRDRGRDEQFF.

Worth noting for this clonotype: One junction end disagrees with the germline gene, perhaps due to a read error. V gene TRBV6-2 or TRBV6-3 combines with J gene TRBJ2-3, with D possibly TRBD1 on 6 matching bases. The CDR3 contains 14 residues. CDR1 and CDR2 (germline): MNHEY, SVGEGT. The CDR3 loop reads CGSRIQGKADTQYF. CDR3 DNA sequence: TGTGGCAGCAGGATACAGGGAAAGGCAGATACGCAGTATTTT.

Details on this clonotype: A clone one base away is much larger, so this may be a read error. V usage is TRBV30 and J usage is TRBJ2-2, with D tentatively TRBD2 (6 bases). Germline V CDR1 and CDR2: GTSNPN, SVGIG (reference sequence). The CDR3 totals 13 residues. CDR3 bases: TGTTCCTCTGGTGGAGGGCTGACCGGGGAGCTGTTTTTT. This translates into CSSGGGLTGELFF.

Comments on this clonotype: Germline and junction disagree at one end, which may indicate a read error. The chain links TRBV20-1 to TRBJ2-3; TRBD2 agrees at 9 bases. Germline lookup yields CDR1 DFQATT and CDR2 SNEGSKA (reference sequence). This CDR3 has 14 amino acids. CDR3 protein: CSTRGGGGPDTQYF. In DNA form, the CDR3 reads TGCAGTACTAGAGGCGGGGGGGGTCCAGATACGCAGTATTTT.

Concerning this clonotype: At one end, the junction sequence differs from germline, possibly due to a read error. V usage is TRBV11-2 and J usage is TRBJ2-7, with D unresolved. The CDR3 covers 12 residues. CDR1 SGHAT and CDR2 FQNNGV come from the germline V gene. The CDR3 bases are TGTGCCAGTAGCAAGGACCGCTACGAACAGTACTTC. It codes for CASSKDRYEQYF.

On this clonotype itself: Being one base from a much bigger clone, this may be a read error. V usage is TRBV10-3 and J usage is TRBJ2-7; tentative D call: TRBD1 (6 bases). The CDR3 runs to 13 residues. Germline values: CDR1 ENHRY, CDR2 SYGVKD. CDR3 bases: TGTGCCTTCAGTTGGGGACAAGTGGGAGAGCAGTACTTC. This gives the protein CAFSWGQVGEQYF.

To note about this clonotype: One base away lies a much larger clone, so this may be a sequencing read error. The chain combines TRBV28 with TRBJ2-7; D call uncertain. From germline, CDR1 is MDHEN and CDR2 SYDVKM. The CDR3 has 12 residues. The CDR3 region is CARSLSTSEQYF. CDR3 in DNA: TGTGCCAGAAGTTTATCGACGAGTGAGCAGTACTTC.